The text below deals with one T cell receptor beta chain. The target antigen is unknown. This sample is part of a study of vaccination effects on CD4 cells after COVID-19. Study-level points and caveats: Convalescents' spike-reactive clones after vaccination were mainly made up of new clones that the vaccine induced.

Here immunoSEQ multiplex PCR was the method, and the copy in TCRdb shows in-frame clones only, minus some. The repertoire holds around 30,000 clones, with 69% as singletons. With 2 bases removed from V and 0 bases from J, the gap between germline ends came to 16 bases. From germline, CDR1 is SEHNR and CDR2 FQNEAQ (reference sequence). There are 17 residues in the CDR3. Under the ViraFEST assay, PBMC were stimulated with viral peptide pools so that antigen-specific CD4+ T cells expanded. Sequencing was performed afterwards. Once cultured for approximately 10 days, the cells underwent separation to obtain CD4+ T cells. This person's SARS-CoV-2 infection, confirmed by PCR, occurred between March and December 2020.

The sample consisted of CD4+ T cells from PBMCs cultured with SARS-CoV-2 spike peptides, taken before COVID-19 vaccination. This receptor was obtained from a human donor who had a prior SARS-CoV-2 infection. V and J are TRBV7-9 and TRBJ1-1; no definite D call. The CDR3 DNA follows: TGTGCCAGCAGCTTATTCGGGGTCCACCCAATGAACACTGAAGCTTTCTTT. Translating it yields CASSLFGVHPMNTEAFF. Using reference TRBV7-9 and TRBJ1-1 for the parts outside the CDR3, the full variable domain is DTGVSQNPRHKITKRGQNVTFRCDPISEHNRLYWYRQTLGQGPEFLTYFQNEAQLEKSRLLSDRFSAERPKGSFSTLEIQRTEQGDSAMYLCASSLFGVHPMNTEAFFGQGTRLTVV.